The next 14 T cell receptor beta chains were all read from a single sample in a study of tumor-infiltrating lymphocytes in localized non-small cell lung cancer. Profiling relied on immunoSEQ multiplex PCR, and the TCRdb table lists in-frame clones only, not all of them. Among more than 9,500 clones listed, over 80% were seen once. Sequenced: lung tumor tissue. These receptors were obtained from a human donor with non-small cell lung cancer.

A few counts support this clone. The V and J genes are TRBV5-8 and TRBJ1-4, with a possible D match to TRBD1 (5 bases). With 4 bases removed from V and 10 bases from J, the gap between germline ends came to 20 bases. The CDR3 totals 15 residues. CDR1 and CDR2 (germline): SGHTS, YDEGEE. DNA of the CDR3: TGTGCCAGCAGCATAGGGACGGTCAAAAGTGGAAAACTGTTTTTT. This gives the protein CASSIGTVKSGKLFF.

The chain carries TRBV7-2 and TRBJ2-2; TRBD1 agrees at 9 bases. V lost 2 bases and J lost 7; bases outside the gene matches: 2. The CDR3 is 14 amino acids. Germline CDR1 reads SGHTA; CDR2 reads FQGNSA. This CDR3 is CASSLNRGHGELFF. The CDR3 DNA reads TGTGCCAGCAGCTTAAACAGGGGGCACGGGGAGCTGTTTTTT.

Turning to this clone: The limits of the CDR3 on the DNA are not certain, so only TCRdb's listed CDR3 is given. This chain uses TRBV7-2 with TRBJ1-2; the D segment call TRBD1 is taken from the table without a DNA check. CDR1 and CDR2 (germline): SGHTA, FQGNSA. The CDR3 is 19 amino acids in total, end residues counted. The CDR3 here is CASSLAFGPGGSEIYGYTF.

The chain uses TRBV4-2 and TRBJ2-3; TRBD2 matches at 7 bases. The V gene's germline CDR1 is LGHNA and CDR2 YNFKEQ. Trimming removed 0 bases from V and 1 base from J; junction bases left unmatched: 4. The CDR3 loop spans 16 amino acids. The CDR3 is CASSQEGGWGTDTQYF. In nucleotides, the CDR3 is TGTGCCAGCAGCCAAGAGGGGGGGTGGGGCACAGATACGCAGTATTTT.

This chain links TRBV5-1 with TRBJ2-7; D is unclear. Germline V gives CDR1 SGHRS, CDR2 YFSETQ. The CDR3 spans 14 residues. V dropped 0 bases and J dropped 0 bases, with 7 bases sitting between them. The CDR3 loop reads CASSLGGSSYEQYF. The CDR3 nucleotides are TGCGCCAGCAGCTTGGGTGGGTCCTCCTACGAGCAGTACTTC.

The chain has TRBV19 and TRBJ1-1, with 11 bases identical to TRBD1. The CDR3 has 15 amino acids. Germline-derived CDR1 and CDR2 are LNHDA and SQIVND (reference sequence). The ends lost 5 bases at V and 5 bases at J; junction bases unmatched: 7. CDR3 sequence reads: CASSSTGTGGTEAFF. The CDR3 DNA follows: TGTGCCAGTAGTTCAACCGGGACAGGGGGGACTGAAGCTTTCTTT.

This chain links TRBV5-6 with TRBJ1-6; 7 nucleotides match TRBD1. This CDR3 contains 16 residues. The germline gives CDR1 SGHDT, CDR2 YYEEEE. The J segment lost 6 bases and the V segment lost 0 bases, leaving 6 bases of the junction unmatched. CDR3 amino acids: CASSLGQGVANSPLHF. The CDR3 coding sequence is TGTGCCAGCAGCTTGGGACAGGGAGTGGCTAATTCACCCCTCCACTTT.

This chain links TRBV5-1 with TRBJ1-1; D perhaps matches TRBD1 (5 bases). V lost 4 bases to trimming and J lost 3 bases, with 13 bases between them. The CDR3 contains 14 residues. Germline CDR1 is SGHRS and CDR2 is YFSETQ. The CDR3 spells CASSNPGGDTEAFF. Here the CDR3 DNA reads TGCGCCAGCAGCAACCCCGGGGGTGACACTGAAGCTTTCTTT. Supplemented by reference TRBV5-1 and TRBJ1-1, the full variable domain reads KAGVTQTPRYLIKTRGQQVTLSCSPISGHRSVSWYQQTPGQGLQFLFEYFSETQRNKGNFPGRFSGRQFSNSRSEMNVSTLELGDSALYLCASSNPGGDTEAFFGQGTRLTVV.

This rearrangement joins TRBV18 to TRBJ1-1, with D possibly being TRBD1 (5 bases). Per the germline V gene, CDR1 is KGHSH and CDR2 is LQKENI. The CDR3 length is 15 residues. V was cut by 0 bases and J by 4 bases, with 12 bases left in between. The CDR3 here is CASSPPRGGGTEAFF. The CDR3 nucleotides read TGTGCCAGCTCACCACCTCGGGGGGGAGGCACTGAAGCTTTCTTT.

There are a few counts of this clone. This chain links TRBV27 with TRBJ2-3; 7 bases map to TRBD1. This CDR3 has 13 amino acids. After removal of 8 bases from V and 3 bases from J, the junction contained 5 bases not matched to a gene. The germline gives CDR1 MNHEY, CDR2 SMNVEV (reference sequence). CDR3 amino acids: CASRPGGTDTQYF. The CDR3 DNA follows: TGTGCCAGCCGACCAGGGGGTACAGATACGCAGTATTTT.

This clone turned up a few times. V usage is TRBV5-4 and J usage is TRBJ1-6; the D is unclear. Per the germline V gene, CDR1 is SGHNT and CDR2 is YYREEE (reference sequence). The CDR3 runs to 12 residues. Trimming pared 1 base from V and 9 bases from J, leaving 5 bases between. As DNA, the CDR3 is TGTGCCAGCAGCTTGCTTGGTTCACCCCTCCACTTT. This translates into CASSLLGSPLHF.

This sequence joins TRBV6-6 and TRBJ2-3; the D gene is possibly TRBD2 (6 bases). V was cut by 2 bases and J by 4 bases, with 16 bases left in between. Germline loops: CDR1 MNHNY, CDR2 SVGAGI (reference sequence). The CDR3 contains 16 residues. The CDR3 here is CASSYRRGGAADTQYF. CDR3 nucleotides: TGTGCCAGCAGTTACCGGAGGGGTGGTGCGGCAGATACGCAGTATTTT.

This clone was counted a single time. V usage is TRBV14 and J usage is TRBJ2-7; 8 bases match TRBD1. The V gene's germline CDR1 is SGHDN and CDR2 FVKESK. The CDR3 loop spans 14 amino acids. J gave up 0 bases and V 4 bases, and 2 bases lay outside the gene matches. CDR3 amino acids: CASSPGTGSYEQYF. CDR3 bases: TGTGCCAGCAGCCCTGGGACAGGCTCCTACGAGCAGTACTTC.

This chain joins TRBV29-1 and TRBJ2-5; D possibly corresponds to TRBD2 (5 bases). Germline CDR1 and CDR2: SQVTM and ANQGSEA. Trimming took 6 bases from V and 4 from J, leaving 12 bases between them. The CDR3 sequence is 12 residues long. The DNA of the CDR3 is TGCAGCGTGACACGTGAGGGAGAGACCCAGTACTTC. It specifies CSVTREGETQYF.